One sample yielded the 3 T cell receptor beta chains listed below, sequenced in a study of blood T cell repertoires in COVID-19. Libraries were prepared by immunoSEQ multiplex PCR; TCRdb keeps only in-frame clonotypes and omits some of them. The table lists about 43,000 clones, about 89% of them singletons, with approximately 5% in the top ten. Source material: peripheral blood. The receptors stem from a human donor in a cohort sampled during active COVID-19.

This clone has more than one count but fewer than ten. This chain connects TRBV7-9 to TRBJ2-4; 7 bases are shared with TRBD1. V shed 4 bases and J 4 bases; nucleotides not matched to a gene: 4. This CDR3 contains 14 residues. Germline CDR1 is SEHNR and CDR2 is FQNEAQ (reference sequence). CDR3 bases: TGTGCCAGCAGCTGGGGGACAGCTAAAAACATTCAGTACTTC. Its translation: CASSWGTAKNIQYF.

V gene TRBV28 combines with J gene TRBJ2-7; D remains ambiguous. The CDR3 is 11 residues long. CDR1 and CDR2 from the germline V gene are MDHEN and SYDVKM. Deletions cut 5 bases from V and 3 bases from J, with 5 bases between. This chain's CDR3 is CASSPNYEQYF. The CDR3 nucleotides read TGTGCCAGCAGTCCCAACTACGAGCAGTACTTC. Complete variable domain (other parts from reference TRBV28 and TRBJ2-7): DVKVTQSSRYLVKRTGEKVFLECVQDMDHENMFWYRQDPGLGLRLIYFSYDVKMKEKGDIPEGYSVSREKKERFSLILESASTNQTSMYLCASSPNYEQYFGPGTRLTVT.

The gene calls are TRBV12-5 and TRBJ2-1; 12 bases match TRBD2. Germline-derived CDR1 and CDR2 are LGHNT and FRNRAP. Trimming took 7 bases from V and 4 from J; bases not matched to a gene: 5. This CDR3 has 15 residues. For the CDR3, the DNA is TGTGCTAGTGTTCAAGGGACTAGCGGGTACAATGAGCAGTTCTTC. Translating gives CASVQGTSGYNEQFF.